This is a list of T cell receptor beta chains from one sample in a study of a mutant IDH1 vaccine in newly diagnosed glioma. Some clones are missing from TCRdb's copy, which holds only in-frame ones; the method was immunoSEQ multiplex PCR. Of over 80,000 clones detected, around 90% appear once; the ten largest clones hold 0.5% to 0.6%. Sequencing was performed on PBMCs, taken from a glioma patient treated with radiotherapy, temozolomide or both. These receptors were obtained from a woman aged 50 to 65 with glioma. CDR3s include the opening cysteine and the closing phenylalanine or tryptophan. The D gene is left open where the match is weak. Part of the rows lack a size; the others show once, few, many or a class for expanded clones.

d_call j_call clone_size v_call cdr3_nt cdr3_aa
. TRBJ2-4 . TRBV6-1 TGTGCCAGCAGTGAACAATTAATAGCCAAAAACATTCAGTACTTC CASSEQLIAKNIQYF
. TRBJ2-1 . TRBV10-2 TGCGCCAGCAGTGAGTGGGGGATGGCCTACAATGAGCAGTTCTTC CASSEWGMAYNEQFF
TRBD1 TRBJ1-2 . TRBV30 TGTGCCTGGGGAACAGGGGGTTGGGGTGGCTACACCTTC CAWGTGGWGGYTF
. TRBJ2-2 . TRBV14 TGTGCCAGCAGCCAAGAGGTGGCCACCGGGGAGCTGTTTTTT CASSQEVATGELFF
TRBD2 TRBJ2-1 . TRBV19 TGTGCCAGCCAAAATATATTAGCGGGAGTCGTAAATGAGCAGTTCTTC CASQNILAGVVNEQFF
TRBD2 TRBJ2-7 . TRBV7-9 TGTGCCAGCGGAGAACTAGCGGGAGTATCCTACGAGCAGTACTTC CASGELAGVSYEQYF
TRBD1 TRBJ1-2 . TRBV11-2 TGTGCCAGCAGCCCTCTGGACAGGGGTCCTCGCGGCTACACCTTC CASSPLDRGPRGYTF
. TRBJ2-3 . TRBV28 TGTGCCAGCAGTTTGGTTCGATATACGCAGTATTTT CASSLVRYTQYF
. TRBJ1-2 . TRBV7-3 TGTGCCAGCAGCCCGGACCGAAGGGGACTCTATGGCTACACCTTC CASSPDRRGLYGYTF
. TRBJ1-3 . TRBV2 TGTGCCAGCAGTGGGGGATCCTTAGGAGGAAACACCATATATTTT CASSGGSLGGNTIYF
TRBD1 TRBJ1-2 . TRBV7-3 TGTGCCAGCAGCGCAGGACAGGGGGCATTCTATGGCTACACCTTC CASSAGQGAFYGYTF
. TRBJ2-5 . TRBV27 TGTGCCAGCAGGCAGGCTAGCTGGCGGGATCAAGAGACCCAGTACTTC CASRQASWRDQETQYF
. TRBJ2-7 . TRBV7-2 TGTGCCAGCACCCCACCCGGGAGCAACGAGCAGTACTTC CASTPPGSNEQYF
. TRBJ1-4 . TRBV7-2 TGTGCCAGCAGCTCCCGGTCAGGAGCAACTAATGAAAAACTGTTTTTT CASSSRSGATNEKLFF
. TRBJ1-2 . TRBV21-1 TGTGCCAGCAGCCTATGTCAGTTTCGTCTTGGCTACACCTTC CASSLCQFRLGYTF
TRBD1 TRBJ2-7 . TRBV5-1 TGCGCCAGCAGTCCCGGACAGGGGGGCTCCTACGAGCAGTACTTC CASSPGQGGSYEQYF
TRBD2 TRBJ2-3 . TRBV11-2 TGTGCCAGCAGCTTAGGGCTAGCGGGTAGCACAGATACGCAGTATTTT CASSLGLAGSTDTQYF
. TRBJ2-7 . TRBV7-8 TGTGCCAGCAGCTTACGAGTCAGGCCACCCTACGAGCAGTACTTC CASSLRVRPPYEQYF
TRBD1 TRBJ2-7 . TRBV28 TGTGCCAGCAGTTTATGGACAGGGAAACACGAGCAGTACTTC CASSLWTGKHEQYF
TRBD2 TRBJ2-1 . TRBV6-6 TGTGCCAGCAGTTTAGCGGGACTAAATGAGCAGTTCTTC CASSLAGLNEQFF
TRBD1 TRBJ2-3 . TRBV29-1 TGCAGCGTTGAGGGGACAGGGAGGGGAGATACGCAGTATTTT CSVEGTGRGDTQYF
. TRBJ1-5 . TRBV27 TGTGCCAGCAGTTTATCGAGGCTCTCGGGACAGCCCCAGCATTTT CASSLSRLSGQPQHF
. TRBJ2-5 . TRBV19 TGTGCCAGTAGTATAGCTAACAGTCCCACGCCCCAGTACTTC CASSIANSPTPQYF
. TRBJ2-7 . TRBV11-2 TGTGCCAGCAGCTTTGAGGGATATTCCTACGAGCAGTACTTC CASSFEGYSYEQYF
. TRBJ1-4 . TRBV30 TGTGCCTGGGACATGAGAGGGGGGAATGAAAAACTGTTTTTT CAWDMRGGNEKLFF
TRBD1 TRBJ1-5 . TRBV5-4 TGTGCCAGCACTGGAGGACCGGGACAGGGTCAGCCCCAGCATTTT CASTGGPGQGQPQHF
. TRBJ2-1 . TRBV7-8 TGTGCCAGCGGGGCCGGGACCTACAATGAGCAGTTCTTC CASGAGTYNEQFF
. TRBJ2-5 . TRBV7-9 TGTGCCAGCAGCTTACTCGGACTCAAAGAGACCCAGTACTTC CASSLLGLKETQYF
TRBD1 TRBJ1-2 . TRBV19 TGTGCCAGCCGAGACAGGGGGAGTATTTACGGCTACACCTTC CASRDRGSIYGYTF
TRBD2 TRBJ2-2 once TRBV7-9 TGTGCCAGCAGCTTCCTTCACCTTACAGCGGGAACCACCGGGGAGCTGTTTTTT CASSFLHLTAGTTGELFF
. TRBJ2-2 . TRBV6-5 TGTGCCAGCAGTTCCGAGCTTTGGACAGCCGGGGAGCTGTTTTTT CASSSELWTAGELFF
TRBD1 TRBJ2-7 . TRBV28 TGTGCCAGCAGCTCAGGGGGCCACCTCTCCTACGAGCAGTACTTC CASSSGGHLSYEQYF
. TRBJ2-7 . TRBV7-6 TGTGCCAGCAGCCCCACGGGCTCCTACGAGCAGTACTTC CASSPTGSYEQYF
TRBD1 TRBJ1-2 . TRBV7-9 TGTGCCAGCAGCTTAGGACAGGGGACCACCTTC CASSLGQGTTF
TRBD1 TRBJ2-7 . TRBV4-1 TGCGCCAGCAGCCAAGTAATGCAGGGGGTTAAGAACGAGCAGTACTTC CASSQVMQGVKNEQYF
. TRBJ1-4 . TRBV19 TGTGCCAGTAGACCGATAGGACGGGAAAAACTGTTTTTT CASRPIGREKLFF
TRBD1 TRBJ1-4 . TRBV9 TGTGCCAGCAGCGTACCGAGGGGGCCTGCAACTAATGAAAAACTGTTTTTT CASSVPRGPATNEKLFF
. TRBJ2-6 . TRBV6-1 TGTGCCAGCAGTGAAAATCGGGCCAACGTCCTGACTTTC CASSENRANVLTF
TRBD1 TRBJ2-3 . TRBV6-5 TGTGCCAGCAGTTACTCGGGGACAGCCGATACGCAGTATTTT CASSYSGTADTQYF
. TRBJ1-3 . TRBV9 TGTGCCAGCAGCCCAGACCTCTCTGGAAACACCATATATTTT CASSPDLSGNTIYF
. TRBJ2-5 . TRBV4-1 TGCGCCAGCAGCCAAGTGAGGTCTTGGGGGCAAGAGACCCAGTACTTC CASSQVRSWGQETQYF
. TRBJ2-1 . TRBV7-2 TGTGCCAGCAGCTTAGTACGGGCCGGTGAGCAGTTCTTC CASSLVRAGEQFF
. TRBJ2-1 . TRBV6-6 TGTGCCAGCAGTTCGCAGGACACCTACAATGAGCAGTTCTTC CASSSQDTYNEQFF
TRBD2 TRBJ2-3 . TRBV7-2 TGTGCCAGCAGCTATGGGACTAGATCGGATACGCAGTATTTT CASSYGTRSDTQYF
. TRBJ2-7 . TRBV21-1 TGTGCCAGCAAGGGACTAGCGAACCACGAGCAGTACTTC CASKGLANHEQYF
. TRBJ1-5 once TRBV27 TGTGCCAGCAGTTTTGCGGGGAACAATCAGCCCCAGCATTTT CASSFAGNNQPQHF
TRBD1 TRBJ1-6 . TRBV11-2 TGTGCCAGCAGCTCCCGGGACAGGATTAATTCACCCCTCCACTTT CASSSRDRINSPLHF
. TRBJ1-2 . TRBV6-1 TGTGCCAGCAGTGAAGTCACTGGGGTAGGCTACACCTTC CASSEVTGVGYTF
. TRBJ1-1 . TRBV9 TGTGCCAGCAGCGTAGGAGGGGTGGGGAACACTGAAGCTTTCTTT CASSVGGVGNTEAFF